Below are 16 T cell receptor beta chains sequenced from a single sample in a study of HIV-infected children after antiretroviral therapy interruption (dated by TCRdb to the late 2010s). Taken with the paper, the label for treatment or condition translates to: PENTA 11 planned treatment interruption arm or continuous ART arm. Library prep was done by 3' RACE. Instrument on record: Illumina MiSeq. To correct PCR amplification bias, TCR libraries were generated from RNA with a 3' RACE protocol that used unique molecular identifiers. The public sequencing data were trimmed at Q25 with fastp and processed into clonotypes with MiXCR by TCRdb, which kept only in-frame beta chains. One record per CDR3 amino acid sequence lists the most common genes and DNA. The sample table lists approximately 89,000 distinct CDR3 sequences, approximately 6.9% of them with a count of one. Roughly 1% of the sample belongs to the ten largest clones.

Sequencing used CD45RA+ CD4+ T cells from PBMCs, pooled from several time points, obtained from a donor given antiretroviral therapy, either interrupted or continuous. Taken with the paper, the label for cell subset or site translates to: naive CD4+ CD45RA+ CD45RO- T cells. The receptors originated from a pool of human donors with HIV.

This clonotype was seen ten or more times. The chain couples TRBV10-2 to TRBJ1-5; weak D call: TRBD1 (6 bases). This CDR3 contains 16 residues. V dropped 0 bases and J dropped 2 bases, with 11 bases sitting between them. In germline, CDR1 is WSHSY, CDR2 SAAADI. CDR3 DNA sequence: TGCGCCAGCAGTGAGTCAGGGGGAGGAGGCAATCAGCCCCAGCATTTT. It translates to CASSESGGGGNQPQHF.

This clonotype appeared many times. This chain joins TRBV6-5 and TRBJ1-1, with a possible D match to TRBD1 (6 bases). CDR1 and CDR2 from the germline V gene are MNHEY and SVGAGI. This CDR3 spans 17 amino acids. V was cut by 2 bases and J by 6 bases, with 22 bases left in between. Written as DNA, the CDR3 is TGTGCCAGCAGTTACGCCCCAGCCGCAGGGGCTGGAGCTGAAGCTTTCTTT. The encoded protein is CASSYAPAAGAGAEAFF.

This clonotype was counted at least ten times. V usage is TRBV20-1 and J usage is TRBJ2-3; D is perhaps TRBD1 or TRBD2 (5 bases each). Germline V lookup: CDR1 DFQATT, CDR2 SNEGSKA (reference sequence). There are 19 residues in the CDR3. Deletions cut 1 base from V and 5 bases from J, with 28 bases between. The CDR3: CSARGGMLRGPLTLDTQYF. The CDR3 nucleotides are TGCAGTGCTAGAGGGGGAATGTTGAGGGGACCCCTAACCTTAGATACGCAGTATTTT.

This clonotype appeared many times. The gene calls are TRBV12-3 or TRBV12-4 and TRBJ2-7; 8 nucleotides line up with TRBD1. The CDR3 sequence is 14 residues long. The V and J ends lost 5 bases and 3 bases, in that order; junction bases with no gene match: 6. The CDR3 DNA follows: TGTGCCAGCAGTGGGGGGACAGGCCACTACGAGCAGTACTTC. It is translated as CASSGGTGHYEQYF.

This clonotype was seen ten or more times. In nucleotides, the CDR3 is TGTGCCTGGAGCGACTGGGGGGACTCCTATGAACAGTACTTC. Protein sequence: CAWSDWGDSYEQYF. The rearrangement links TRBV30 to TRBJ2-7; TRBD2 might be the D (6 bases). This CDR3 contains 14 residues. The V gene's germline CDR1 is GTSNPN and CDR2 SVGIG (reference sequence). V was pared by 3 bases and J by 10 bases, with 22 bases between.

The chain couples TRBV12-3 or TRBV12-4 to TRBJ2-7; TRBD1 matches at 8 bases. The CDR3 is 15 amino acids. With V trimmed by 5 bases and J by 1 base, 7 bases remained unmatched. For the CDR3, the DNA is TGTGCCAGCAGTCCGGGACAGGTGGGTTCCTACGAGCAGTACTTC. Translating gives CASSPGQVGSYEQYF.

This clonotype was counted many times. The chain has TRBV4-1 and TRBJ1-2; no reliable D call. V gave up 1 base and J gave up 8 bases, with 11 bases separating them. CDR3 length: 13 residues. CDR1 is MGHRA, CDR2 YSYEKL, per germline. The CDR3 sequence is CASSQVGVRGYTF. The CDR3 region has the DNA TGCGCCAGCAGCCAAGTTGGGGTGAGGGGCTACACCTTC.

This clonotype was observed at least ten times. This chain uses TRBV3-1 with TRBJ2-1, with 11 bases matching TRBD2. The V gene end was trimmed by 1 base and the J gene end by 15 bases; junction bases not matched to a gene: 11. CDR1 LGHDT and CDR2 YNNKEL come from the germline V gene (reference sequence). CDR3 length: 15 amino acids. The CDR3 loop is CASSQVRTSGSEVFF. The CDR3 DNA sequence: TGTGCCAGCAGCCAAGTGAGAACTAGCGGGAGTGAGGTGTTCTTC.

This clonotype has a count of ten or more. The chain carries TRBV7-2 and TRBJ2-7; D is perhaps TRBD1 (5 bases). This CDR3 is 15 amino acids long. The V end lost 8 bases, the J end lost 0 bases, and 17 bases lay between the germline ends. Germline CDR1 reads SGHTA; CDR2 reads FQGNSA. CDR3 DNA sequence: TGTGCCAGCTCGGAAGCCGGGCAGGGCTCCTACGAGCAGTACTTC. Its protein product is CASSEAGQGSYEQYF.

The table lists this clonotype with many counts. The chain employs TRBV29-1 and TRBJ1-2, with 8 bases matching TRBD1. The J segment lost 4 bases and the V segment lost 8 bases, leaving 9 bases of the junction unmatched. Germline V gives CDR1 SQVTM, CDR2 ANQGSEA. The CDR3 runs to 13 residues. CDR3 region: CSTRTGPSYGYTF. The CDR3 bases are TGCAGCACCCGGACAGGGCCGTCCTATGGCTACACCTTC. The full variable domain, completed using reference TRBV29-1 and TRBJ1-2, is SAVISQKPSRDICQRGTSLTIQCQVDSQVTMMFWYRQQPGQSLTLIATANQGSEATYESGFVIDKFPISRPNLTFSTLTVSNMSPEDSSIYLCSTRTGPSYGYTFGSGTRLTVV.

This clonotype was picked up a small number of times. The V gene is TRBV4-1, the J gene TRBJ2-6; possible D gene TRBD1, 6 bases. The CDR3 totals 17 residues. The V and J ends lost 3 bases and 0 bases respectively, with 12 bases between them. The germline gives CDR1 MGHRA, CDR2 YSYEKL. CDR3 nucleotides: TGCGCCAGCAGCCAGGACAGCATAGGCTCTGGGGCCAACGTCCTGACTTTC. It encodes CASSQDSIGSGANVLTF.

This clonotype was detected many times. V is TRBV20-1 and J is TRBJ2-7; weak D call: TRBD1 (5 bases). The germline V gene has CDR1 DFQATT and CDR2 SNEGSKA (reference sequence). The CDR3 runs 13 residues. The CDR3 DNA is TGCACCGCCTCTGGGGCTAGCTCCTACGAGCAGTACTTC. This gives the protein CTASGASSYEQYF.

This clonotype was recorded many times. The chain links TRBV20-1 to TRBJ2-1, with D perhaps matching TRBD1 or TRBD2 (5 bases each). The V end was cut by 7 bases, the J end by 7 bases, with 17 bases between. This CDR3 is 13 amino acids long. Germline V lookup: CDR1 DFQATT, CDR2 SNEGSKA (reference sequence). CDR3 residues: CSVVEMRGNEQFF. The CDR3 DNA sequence: TGCAGTGTTGTAGAGATGAGGGGAAATGAGCAGTTCTTC.

This clonotype has a handful of counts. The rearrangement joins TRBV7-6 to TRBJ2-5; a weak D match, TRBD1 (5 bases). CDR1 and CDR2 (germline): SGHVS, FNYEAQ. This CDR3 spans 14 amino acids. Trimming shortened V by 3 bases and J by 1 base, and 9 bases separated the two germline ends. CDR3 residues: CASSFRTLQETQYF. Written as DNA, the CDR3 is TGTGCCAGCAGCTTTCGGACACTCCAAGAGACCCAGTACTTC.

This clonotype was counted a single time. Since a much larger clone is just one base distant, this may be a read error. The chain joins TRBV7-7 to TRBJ2-3, with 14 bases lining up with TRBD2. This CDR3 comprises 17 residues. Germline assignment: CDR1 SSHAT and CDR2 FNYEAQ (reference sequence). The CDR3, as DNA: TGTGCTAGCGGCCCGGGACTAGCGGGGGAATTCTCAGATACGCAGTATTTT. Translation gives CASGPGLAGEFSDTQYF.

The chain has TRBV5-1 and TRBJ2-1; D is uncertain. This CDR3 is 15 amino acids long. Trimming left V 0 bases short and J 0 bases short, with 7 bases between. Germline lookup yields CDR1 SGHRS and CDR2 YFSETQ. The CDR3 region is CASSLVQISYNEQFF. In DNA form, the CDR3 reads TGCGCCAGCAGCTTGGTACAGATCTCCTACAATGAGCAGTTCTTC.